The 18 T cell receptor beta chains listed next were all sequenced from one sample in a study of molecular identifiers for immune sequencing clone quantification. Via MiXCR, TCRdb re-called the PCR reads, giving one row per CDR3 protein. In the table there are over 600,000 distinct CDR3 sequences, just under 20% of which are singletons. The sequenced material came from naive CD8+ T cells from blood, with Jurkat cell RNA spiked in. The subset was: FACS-sorted CD8+CD4-CCR7+CD45RA+ naive T cells. Receptor source: a human donor in good health. Some libraries in this study had Jurkat cell RNA spiked in.

Note on this clonotype: Mismatch with germline at one junction end may stem from a read error. The V gene is TRBV12-3 or TRBV12-4, the J gene TRBJ1-1; D is possibly TRBD1 (5 bases). CDR3 length: 14 residues. The CDR3 is CASSPPREMTEALF. CDR3 DNA sequence: TGTGCCAGCAGTCCCCCCAGGGAGATGACTGAAGCTCTCTTT.

The genes are TRBV5-4 and TRBJ2-2; TRBD2 is a possible D gene (7 bases). The CDR3 is made up of 18 amino acids. Germline assignment: CDR1 SGHNT and CDR2 YYREEE (reference sequence). Trimming took 1 base from V and 0 from J, leaving 16 bases between them. DNA for the CDR3: TGTGCCAGCAGCTTGAACAGGGACTACCCCACGAACACCGGGGAGCTGTTTTTT. Protein: CASSLNRDYPTNTGELFF. Supplemented by reference TRBV5-4 and TRBJ2-2, the full variable domain reads ETGVTQSPTHLIKTRGQQVTLRCSSQSGHNTVSWYQQALGQGPQFIFQYYREEENGRGNFPPRFSGLQFPNYSSELNVNALELDDSALYLCASSLNRDYPTNTGELFFGEGSRLTVL.

This clonotype was seen many times. V gene TRBV13 combines with J gene TRBJ1-6, with D possibly matching TRBD1 (5 bases). This CDR3 is built from 15 residues. CDR1 is PRHDT and CDR2 is FYEKMQ in the germline V gene (reference sequence). Trimming removed 4 bases from V and 7 bases from J, with 14 bases in between. For the CDR3, the DNA is TGTGCCAGCAGCTCTACCGGGACGGAGAATTCACCCCTCCACTTT. This translates into CASSSTGTENSPLHF.

This clonotype appeared a few times. This chain connects TRBV20-1 to TRBJ2-7; 9 nucleotides agree with TRBD2. V lost 0 bases and J lost 5; bases outside the gene matches: 8. Germline V gene sequence: CDR1 DFQATT, CDR2 SNEGSKA (reference sequence). There are 15 residues in the CDR3. CDR3 sequence reads: CSARDWLAGFNEQYF. CDR3 coding DNA: TGCAGTGCTAGAGATTGGCTAGCGGGATTTAACGAGCAGTACTTC.

This chain's CDR3 is CSARDFYNGGVAGLETQYF. CDR3 coding DNA: TGCAGTGCTAGAGATTTTTATAATGGCGGGGTAGCGGGATTGGAGACCCAGTACTTC. The chain joins TRBV20-1 to TRBJ2-5; 8 bases align to TRBD2. The CDR3 consists of 19 residues. The V and J ends lost 0 bases and 5 bases, in that order; junction bases with no gene match: 20. Germline assignment: CDR1 DFQATT and CDR2 SNEGSKA (reference sequence).

V is TRBV19 and J is TRBJ2-7; D is perhaps TRBD1 (6 bases). The V gene lost 5 bases and the J gene lost 5 bases, with 10 bases spanning the gap. Looked up from germline, CDR1 is LNHDA and CDR2 is SQIVND (reference sequence). The CDR3 has 12 residues. CDR3 protein: CASSGGPHEQYF. The CDR3 coding sequence is TGTGCCAGTAGTGGGGGCCCGCACGAGCAGTACTTC.

This clonotype has a count of ten or more. V gene TRBV7-9 combines with J gene TRBJ2-3; 12 bases fit TRBD2. Germline-derived CDR1 and CDR2 are SEHNR and FQNEAQ (reference sequence). The CDR3 runs to 16 residues. Trimming removed 5 bases from V and 7 bases from J; junction bases left unmatched: 10. The CDR3 DNA sequence: TGTGCCAGCAGCCCGAGACTAGCGGGAGAGCTTTATACGCAGTATTTT. Its protein is CASSPRLAGELYTQYF.

This clonotype was recorded a few times. The chain recombines TRBV7-3 with TRBJ2-1; D is possibly TRBD1 or TRBD2 (5 bases each). Germline CDR1 reads SGHTA; CDR2 reads FQGTGA. This CDR3 has 13 residues. V lost 4 bases and J 9 bases, leaving 13 bases between the germline ends. The CDR3 region has the DNA TGTGCCAGCAGCTCCCCGGGGACCCCTGAGCAGTTCTTC. Translated, it gives CASSSPGTPEQFF.

This clonotype was detected many times. This CDR3 is CASSDGQDYEQYF. CDR3 DNA sequence: TGTGCCAGCAGCGATGGACAGGACTACGAGCAGTACTTC. The rearrangement uses TRBV12-3 or TRBV12-4 and TRBJ2-7, with 7 nucleotides matching TRBD1. V was pared by 6 bases and J by 3 bases, with 5 bases of the junction left unmatched. The CDR3 is made up of 13 amino acids.

This clonotype was picked up many times. The CDR3 DNA sequence: TGTGCCAGCAGCTTATGGCCAGGGCATGAAAAACTGTTTTTT. It is translated as CASSLWPGHEKLFF. This chain connects TRBV7-8 to TRBJ1-4; possibly TRBD1 for D (5 bases). CDR1 SGHVS and CDR2 FQNEAQ come from the germline V gene. CDR3 length: 14 residues. Trimming took off 2 bases at V and 6 bases at J, with 10 bases between the two ends.

This clonotype was detected many times. This chain uses TRBV27 with TRBJ1-1, with D maybe TRBD1 (5 bases). V lost 5 bases, J lost 2 bases, and 12 bases lay in between. This CDR3 has 14 residues. Germline V gene data show CDR1 as MNHEY and CDR2 as SMNVEV (reference sequence). The CDR3 DNA reads as TGTGCCAGCAGTCCACACCAGGGAAACACTGAAGCTTTCTTT. It encodes CASSPHQGNTEAFF.

Points on this clonotype: This may be a read error, as it is one base from a much larger clone. The chain joins TRBV4-3 to TRBJ2-7, with a tentative D call TRBD1 (5 bases). Germline V gene data show CDR1 as LGHNA and CDR2 as YSLEER. Trimming removed 0 bases at V and 6 bases at J, with 15 bases between. The CDR3 totals 15 residues. The CDR3 loop reads CASSQERDRRCEQYF. The CDR3, as DNA: TGCGCCAGCAGCCAAGAGCGAGACAGAAGATGCGAGCAGTACTTC.

This clonotype was observed a handful of times. J is TRBJ2-1 and V is TRBV20-1; 13 bases agree with TRBD2. The V gene's germline CDR1 is DFQATT and CDR2 SNEGSKA (reference sequence). J was trimmed by 6 bases and V by 3 bases; bases with no gene match: 8. The CDR3 extends over 16 amino acids. The CDR3 is CSASTSGGETGNEQFF. In nucleotides, the CDR3 is TGCAGTGCTAGCACTAGCGGGGGGGAAACTGGCAATGAGCAGTTCTTC.

Many counts were recorded for this clonotype. This chain uses TRBV12-3 or TRBV12-4 with TRBJ2-2; 7 nucleotides match TRBD1. J lost 6 bases, V lost 9 bases, and 10 bases had no gene match. The CDR3 contains 14 residues. CDR3 coding DNA: TGTGCCAGTCCCGGGACAGTAGATTCCGGGGAGCTGTTTTTT. Its protein product is CASPGTVDSGELFF.

This clonotype was counted ten times or more. The V gene is TRBV19, the J gene TRBJ2-7; 11 positions match TRBD1. After removal of 6 bases from V and 6 bases from J, the junction contained 10 bases not matched to a gene. This CDR3 spans 15 amino acids. Germline V gene sequence: CDR1 LNHDA, CDR2 SQIVND (reference sequence). The CDR3 DNA reads as TGTGCCAGTAGCACCGTGGGACAGGGGGAGGTCGAGCAGTACTTC. Protein: CASSTVGQGEVEQYF.

For this clonotype: A single base separates this from a much larger clone, so it may be a read error. The J gene is TRBJ2-1, the V gene TRBV9; 7 bases fit TRBD2. CDR1 is SGDLS and CDR2 is YYNGEE in the germline V gene. Unmatched junction bases numbered 5, after V lost 5 bases and J lost 12 bases. This CDR3 is 11 amino acids long. The chain's CDR3 is CASSTSEGQFF. Written as DNA, the CDR3 is TGTGCCAGCAGTACTAGCGAGGGGCAGTTCTTC.

The table lists this clonotype with many counts. This chain links TRBV5-1 with TRBJ2-3; 7 bases map to TRBD2. J gave up 0 bases and V 3 bases, and 19 bases lay outside the gene matches. This CDR3 region has 20 residues. In germline, CDR1 is SGHRS, CDR2 YFSETQ. In DNA, the CDR3 is TGCGCCAGCAGCTCTCTTGGGTTCGCGGGAGAGACTCCTAGCACAGATACGCAGTATTTT. This encodes CASSSLGFAGETPSTDTQYF. The variable domain in full, completed from reference TRBV5-1 and TRBJ2-3, reads KAGVTQTPRYLIKTRGQQVTLSCSPISGHRSVSWYQQTPGQGLQFLFEYFSETQRNKGNFPGRFSGRQFSNSRSEMNVSTLELGDSALYLCASSSLGFAGETPSTDTQYFGPGTRLTVL.

This clonotype was counted many times. The chain is built from TRBV6-2 or TRBV6-3 and TRBJ1-5; D remains ambiguous. CDR1 and CDR2 (germline): MNHEY, SVGEGT. This CDR3 contains 15 residues. V was shortened by 1 base and J by 0 bases, with 7 bases between the two germline ends. The CDR3 protein is CASSYLASSNQPQHF. The CDR3 DNA sequence: TGTGCCAGCAGTTACTTGGCCTCTAGCAATCAGCCCCAGCATTTT.